Each of the 10 T cell receptor beta chains below was sequenced from the same sample in a study of sequential checkpoint blockade in melanoma. Measured with immunoSEQ multiplex PCR; TCRdb has only the in-frame clones, and not every one. This table holds about 5,100 clones, about 79% found once. Treatment indicated: randomized to nivolumab then ipilimumab (arm A) or the reverse (arm B). This material consisted of CD8+ T cells sorted from blood (inferred from file names), taken from a patient given nivolumab and ipilimumab in sequence. The receptor set was obtained from a human patient with melanoma. Some clones in this sample may be carry-over from other donors' samples.

This clone was observed once. The chain links TRBV27 to TRBJ1-1; D may be TRBD1 (6 bases). Looked up from germline, CDR1 is MNHEY and CDR2 is SMNVEV (reference sequence). V lost 2 bases and J lost 0, with 7 bases in between. The CDR3 contains 14 residues. The CDR3 DNA sequence: TGTGCCAGCAGTTTAGGGGGCCTGAACACTGAAGCTTTCTTT. Protein sequence: CASSLGGLNTEAFF.

The chain couples TRBV13 to TRBJ2-1, with 8 positions matching TRBD1. This CDR3 comprises 17 residues. Trimming took 5 bases from V and 0 from J; bases not matched to a gene: 9. Per the germline V gene, CDR1 is PRHDT and CDR2 is FYEKMQ (reference sequence). In DNA, the CDR3 is TGTGCCAGCAGCAAAGACAGGGGCCCTCCCTCCTACAATGAGCAGTTCTTC. It codes for CASSKDRGPPSYNEQFF.

This clone was detected once. This sequence joins TRBV4-2 and TRBJ2-7; TRBD1 is a possible D gene (5 bases). Trimming left V 4 bases short and J 2 bases short, with 6 bases between. Germline CDR1 reads LGHNA; CDR2 reads YNFKEQ. CDR3 length: 12 amino acids. This chain's CDR3 is CASSLGAYEQYF. CDR3 DNA sequence: TGTGCCAGCAGCCTAGGGGCCTACGAGCAGTACTTC.

V and J are TRBV9 and TRBJ2-1, with D perhaps matching TRBD1 (8 bases). CDR1 is SGDLS, CDR2 YYNGEE, per germline. With 0 bases removed from V and 9 bases from J, the gap between germline ends came to 19 bases. CDR3 length equals 16 residues. In DNA, the CDR3 is TGTGCCAGCAGCGTAGATGACAGGGGAGGGCTGGCTGAGCAGTTCTTC. The encoded protein is CASSVDDRGGLAEQFF.

The chain recombines TRBV7-8 with TRBJ2-7, with TRBD1 matching over 9 bases. The trim removed 7 bases at V and 3 bases at J, leaving 10 bases unmatched. The CDR3 length is 15 residues. Germline values: CDR1 SGHVS, CDR2 FQNEAQ. The CDR3 protein is CASMVTGTGIYEQYF. The CDR3 DNA reads as TGTGCCAGCATGGTAACCGGGACAGGGATCTACGAGCAGTACTTC.

In DNA, the CDR3 is TGTGCCAGCTCACCAATGGACAGCCCCTATGAAAAACTGTTTTTT. Its translation: CASSPMDSPYEKLFF. The rearrangement joins TRBV18 to TRBJ1-4, with D possibly being TRBD1 (6 bases). The germline V gene has CDR1 KGHSH and CDR2 LQKENI. The germline V and J ends were trimmed by 2 bases and 6 bases, with 13 bases remaining between them. This CDR3 has 15 amino acids.

The chain recombines TRBV27 with TRBJ2-7, with D perhaps TRBD1 (6 bases). Deletions cut 8 bases from V and 6 bases from J, with 20 bases between. Germline CDR1 is MNHEY and CDR2 is SMNVEV (reference sequence). There are 14 residues in the CDR3. CDR3 in amino acids: CASQPGGGAIEQYF. DNA of the CDR3: TGTGCCAGCCAACCCGGTGGGGGCGCGATCGAGCAGTACTTC.

This chain's CDR3 is CASSVDVLSYNEQFF. The CDR3 bases are TGTGCCAGCAGCGTAGATGTCCTCTCCTACAATGAGCAGTTCTTC. The chain couples TRBV9 to TRBJ2-1; D unclear. From germline, CDR1 is SGDLS and CDR2 YYNGEE. Trimming stripped 0 bases from V and 0 bases from J, with 7 bases between. The CDR3 has 15 amino acids. The full variable domain, rest sourced from reference TRBV9 and TRBJ2-1, is DSGVTQTPKHLITATGQRVTLRCSPRSGDLSVYWYQQSLDQGLQFLIQYYNGEERAKGNILERFSAQQFPDLHSELNLSSLELGDSALYFCASSVDVLSYNEQFFGPGTRLTVL.

This sequence joins TRBV7-9 and TRBJ2-4, with TRBD1 identical over 7 bases. Germline V gene sequence: CDR1 SEHNR, CDR2 FQNEAQ (reference sequence). The V gene end was trimmed by 4 bases and the J gene end by 0 bases; junction bases not matched to a gene: 12. The length of the CDR3 is 18 residues. CDR3 nucleotide sequence: TGTGCCAGCAGCTCGCCGACAGGGCTTTTACTAGCCAAAAACATTCAGTACTTC. This translates into CASSSPTGLLLAKNIQYF.

For the CDR3, the DNA is TGTGCCAGCAGTTTCATCCGGGACTCCTACAATGAGCAGTTCTTC. Protein sequence: CASSFIRDSYNEQFF. The chain links TRBV6-1 to TRBJ2-1, with a tentative D call TRBD2 (5 bases). The CDR3 is made up of 15 amino acids. The germline V gene has CDR1 MNHNS and CDR2 SASEGT. V was trimmed by 5 bases and J by 0 bases, leaving 11 bases between them.